The 20 T cell receptor beta chains below come from one sample, sequenced in a study of blood T cells in healthy people across ages (dated by TCRdb to between 2014 and 2017). The receptor library was made with 5' RACE. The reads were generated on an Illumina HiSeq 2500. The second PCR ran for about 7 to 11 cycles and used a J-beta primer mix along with a sample-barcoded 5' primer. TCRdb passed the public sequencing reads through fastp at Q25 and MiXCR, retaining productive beta sequences. Each entry merges the rows of one CDR3 protein and shows their most common DNA and genes. Here the sample has 1.5 million to 2 million distinct CDR3 sequences; roughly 50% occur a single time. The ten most abundant clones make up more than 2% of the sample. Material: blood. The receptors shown here come from a woman in her forties in good health.

The V gene is TRBV28, the J gene TRBJ2-1; no clear D. The V gene's germline CDR1 is MDHEN and CDR2 SYDVKM. V lost 3 bases and J 2 bases, leaving 11 bases between the germline ends. This CDR3 contains 15 residues. The CDR3 sequence is CASSFLKRPYNEQFF. The CDR3 coding sequence is TGTGCCAGCAGTTTTCTCAAGCGCCCCTACAATGAGCAGTTCTTC. Supplemented by reference TRBV28 and TRBJ2-1, the full variable domain reads DVKVTQSSRYLVKRTGEKVFLECVQDMDHENMFWYRQDPGLGLRLIYFSYDVKMKEKGDIPEGYSVSREKKERFSLILESASTNQTSMYLCASSFLKRPYNEQFFGPGTRLTVL.

This sequence joins TRBV6-2 or TRBV6-3 and TRBJ2-1; D not resolved. Germline V lookup: CDR1 MNHEY, CDR2 SVGEGT. The CDR3 length is 13 residues. Trimming shortened V by 2 bases and J by 6 bases, and 8 bases separated the two germline ends. The CDR3 sequence is CASSYGEVNEQFF. The CDR3 DNA sequence: TGTGCCAGCAGTTACGGGGAAGTCAATGAGCAGTTCTTC.

This chain links TRBV2 with TRBJ2-3; TRBD2 agrees at 7 bases. Germline lookup yields CDR1 SNHLY and CDR2 FYNNEI. V trimming: 7 bases; J trimming: 2 bases; junction bases outside the gene matches: 6. The CDR3 runs 14 residues. CDR3 nucleotide sequence: TGTGCCAGCAATGCGGGGGTACTCACAGATACGCAGTATTTT. It is translated as CASNAGVLTDTQYF.

The V gene is TRBV6-2 or TRBV6-3, the J gene TRBJ2-3; 10 nucleotides agree with TRBD2. CDR1 is MNHEY, CDR2 SVGEGT, per germline. The V gene end was trimmed by 6 bases and the J gene end by 9 bases; junction bases not matched to a gene: 15. The CDR3 is 16 residues long. The CDR3 protein is CASSHGASGGWGTQYF. CDR3 nucleotides: TGTGCCAGCAGCCACGGAGCTAGCGGGGGCTGGGGCACGCAGTATTTT.

The V gene is TRBV7-8, the J gene TRBJ2-7; D is ambiguous. The length of the CDR3 is 15 residues. CDR1 and CDR2 from the germline V gene are SGHVS and FQNEAQ. V dropped 4 bases and J dropped 4 bases, with 17 bases sitting between them. CDR3 nucleotides: TGTGCCAGCAGCTCCCGCCGAGGCAGAGAGTACGAGCAGTACTTC. Its protein product is CASSSRRGREYEQYF.

Many counts were recorded for this clonotype. The CDR3 nucleotides read TGTGCCAGCAGAAGGGGACAGGGGAGTACGGAGACCCAGTACTTC. Its translation is CASRRGQGSTETQYF. The V gene is TRBV6-6, the J gene TRBJ2-5; 10 bases map to TRBD1. V was clipped by 6 bases and J by 5 bases; unmatched bases: 9. Germline V gene sequence: CDR1 MNHNY, CDR2 SVGAGI (reference sequence). CDR3 length: 15 amino acids.

V is TRBV6-5 and J is TRBJ2-4; 9 bases align to TRBD1. This CDR3 has 13 amino acids. The V segment lost 6 bases and the J segment 8 bases; nucleotides outside the gene matches: 5. Germline values: CDR1 MNHEY, CDR2 SVGAGI. CDR3 protein: CASRDRGYDIQYF. CDR3 in DNA: TGTGCCAGCAGAGACAGGGGGTATGACATTCAGTACTTC.

This clonotype was seen a single time. V is TRBV18 and J is TRBJ2-3; D could derive from TRBD1 or TRBD2 (6 bases each). V was trimmed by 6 bases and J by 4 bases, leaving 26 bases between them. This CDR3 is 18 amino acids long. Germline lookup yields CDR1 KGHSH and CDR2 LQKENI. The chain's CDR3 is CASSTTWTDLSSADTQYF. In DNA, the CDR3 is TGTGCCAGCTCTACCACCTGGACAGATTTATCTAGCGCAGATACGCAGTATTTT.

This clonotype was recorded a few times. CDR3 sequence (DNA): TGTGCCAGCAGGGTTACAGGTCAAACCTACGAGCAGTACTTC. It is translated as CASRVTGQTYEQYF. The rearrangement links TRBV6-9 to TRBJ2-7, with D maybe TRBD1 (5 bases). This CDR3 has 14 residues. Germline V gene lookup returns CDR1 MNHGY and CDR2 SVAAGI. V lost 6 bases and J lost 2, with 14 bases in between.

V is TRBV18 and J is TRBJ2-1; TRBD1 matches at 7 bases. J gave up 7 bases and V 8 bases, and 8 bases lay outside the gene matches. Germline CDR1 is KGHSH and CDR2 is LQKENI. This CDR3 spans 13 amino acids. The CDR3: CASRQGQENEQFF. The CDR3, as DNA: TGTGCCAGCCGACAGGGCCAAGAGAATGAGCAGTTCTTC.

The V call is TRBV5-1, the J call TRBJ2-7, with 7 bases matching TRBD1. The CDR3 spans 14 residues. Germline loops: CDR1 SGHRS, CDR2 YFSETQ. Trimming at V came to 1 base and at J to 5 bases, leaving 6 bases not matched to a gene. The CDR3 region has the DNA TGCGCCAGCAGCTTGCCGGGACAGCTGAACGAGCAGTACTTC. Amino acids: CASSLPGQLNEQYF. The full variable domain, completed using reference TRBV5-1 and TRBJ2-7, is KAGVTQTPRYLIKTRGQQVTLSCSPISGHRSVSWYQQTPGQGLQFLFEYFSETQRNKGNFPGRFSGRQFSNSRSEMNVSTLELGDSALYLCASSLPGQLNEQYFGPGTRLTVT.

V usage is TRBV2 and J usage is TRBJ2-7; unclear D gene. From germline, CDR1 is SNHLY and CDR2 FYNNEI. V was trimmed by 6 bases and J by 0 bases, leaving 18 bases between them. The CDR3 loop spans 16 amino acids. CDR3 in amino acids: CASSHHSRGASYEQYF. DNA for the CDR3: TGTGCCAGCAGCCATCACTCGCGCGGTGCCTCCTACGAGCAGTACTTC.

The chain combines TRBV2 with TRBJ2-7, with TRBD2 as a possible D gene (6 bases). The CDR3 covers 14 residues. Germline values: CDR1 SNHLY, CDR2 FYNNEI. The V end was cut by 6 bases, the J end by 4 bases, with 16 bases between. CDR3 amino acids: CASRAERGKYEQYF. The CDR3 DNA reads as TGTGCCAGCAGGGCAGAACGGGGGAAATACGAGCAGTACTTC.

The table lists this clonotype with a few counts. This sequence joins TRBV25-1 and TRBJ1-2, with D tentatively TRBD1 (5 bases). V lost 6 bases to trimming and J lost 6 bases, with 11 bases between them. CDR3 length equals 12 residues. CDR1 is MGHDK, CDR2 SYGVNS, per germline. DNA for the CDR3: TGTGCCAGCAGGGGGGGGATTGATGGCTACACCTTC. Translated: CASRGGIDGYTF.

Regarding this clonotype: One end of the junction is discordant with germline, which a read error may explain. This chain links TRBV5-1 with TRBJ2-7; D ambiguous. The J call may not be correct, given that the DNA end is closer to TRBJ2-5. Per germline, CDR1 SGHRS and CDR2 YFSETQ. The CDR3 is 12 residues long. CDR3 DNA sequence: TGCCCCAGCAGCGTCACGGCGGAGACCCAGTACTTC. This gives the protein CPSSVTAETQYF.

This clonotype was counted only a few times. This chain connects TRBV7-9 to TRBJ2-7, with 7 positions matching TRBD2. In germline, CDR1 is SEHNR, CDR2 FQNEAQ (reference sequence). This CDR3 has 15 residues. V trimming: 8 bases; J trimming: 3 bases; junction bases outside the gene matches: 13. CDR3 nucleotide sequence: TGTGCCAGCTCGGGAGGTACAGTACTCTTCTACGAGCAGTACTTC. It translates to CASSGGTVLFYEQYF.

The chain has TRBV4-3 and TRBJ1-2; 9 bases map to TRBD1. Losses at the gene ends were 0 bases for V and 11 bases for J; bases not matched to a gene: 10. The germline gives CDR1 LGHNA, CDR2 YSLEER. The CDR3 spans 15 residues. The CDR3 loop is CASSQESTTGGGYTF. The CDR3 DNA reads as TGCGCCAGCAGCCAAGAGTCTACAACAGGGGGCGGATACACCTTC.

The chain carries TRBV28 and TRBJ2-1; TRBD1 matches at 7 bases. The junction had 9 bases not matched to a gene; V was cut back by 5 bases and J by 8 bases. Germline V gene lookup returns CDR1 MDHEN and CDR2 SYDVKM. The CDR3 is 14 amino acids. The CDR3 protein is CASSDRVRFDEQFF. CDR3 coding DNA: TGTGCCAGCAGTGACAGGGTGAGGTTCGATGAGCAGTTCTTC.

This clonotype was counted only a few times. The gene calls are TRBV28 and TRBJ2-5; D might be TRBD1 (6 bases). Trimming shortened V by 7 bases and J by 3 bases, and 21 bases separated the two germline ends. The CDR3 sequence is 16 residues long. Per the germline V gene, CDR1 is MDHEN and CDR2 is SYDVKM. The CDR3 DNA reads as TGTGCCAGCAACGCCAACCCGACAGGCCAGAAAGAGACCCAGTACTTC. As protein: CASNANPTGQKETQYF.

This clonotype occurred once. The V and J genes are TRBV6-6 and TRBJ2-7, with D perhaps assigned TRBD1 or TRBD2 (5 bases each). V dropped 3 bases and J dropped 5 bases, with 11 bases sitting between them. Germline CDR1 MNHNY, CDR2 SVGAGI (reference sequence). The CDR3 has 13 amino acids. In nucleotides, the CDR3 is TGTGCCAGCAGTTATTTCATGGGGGACGAGCAGTACTTC. It yields the protein CASSYFMGDEQYF.